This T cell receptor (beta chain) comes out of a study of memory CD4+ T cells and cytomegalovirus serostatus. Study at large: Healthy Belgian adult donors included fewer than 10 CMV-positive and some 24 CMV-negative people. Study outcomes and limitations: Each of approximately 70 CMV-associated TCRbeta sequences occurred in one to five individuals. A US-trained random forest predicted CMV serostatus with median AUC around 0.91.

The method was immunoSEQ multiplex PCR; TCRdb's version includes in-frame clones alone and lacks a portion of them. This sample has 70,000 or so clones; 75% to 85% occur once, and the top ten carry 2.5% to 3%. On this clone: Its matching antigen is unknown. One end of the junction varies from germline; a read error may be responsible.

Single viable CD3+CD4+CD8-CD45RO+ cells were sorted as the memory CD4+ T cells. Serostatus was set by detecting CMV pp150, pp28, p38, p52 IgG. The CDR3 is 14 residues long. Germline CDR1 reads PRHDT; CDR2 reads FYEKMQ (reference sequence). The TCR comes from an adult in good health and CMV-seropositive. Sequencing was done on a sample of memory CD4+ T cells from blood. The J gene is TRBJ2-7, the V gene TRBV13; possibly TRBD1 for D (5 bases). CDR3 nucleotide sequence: TGTGCCGGCAGCAAATCCGACAGCCCCTACGAGCAGTACTTC. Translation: CAGSKSDSPYEQYF. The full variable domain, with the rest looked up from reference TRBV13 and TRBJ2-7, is AAGVIQSPRHLIKEKRETATLKCYPIPRHDTVYWYQQGPGQDPQFLISFYEKMQSDKGSIPDRFSAQQFSDYHSELNMSSLELGDSALYFCAGSKSDSPYEQYFGPGTRLTVT.